One sample yielded the 7 T cell receptor beta chains listed below, sequenced in a study of T cell repertoires in cytomegalovirus infection. TCRdb passed the reads through MiXCR, listing each CDR3 protein once. The sample has 300,000 to 400,000 distinct CDR3 sequences, approximately 25% seen once. The antigens these receptors bind are not known. The sequenced sample was cultured PBMCs, obtained from culture after CMV antigen stimulation. Source of these receptors: a human donor in good health (CMV status not recorded). Some clones in this sample may be carry-over from other donors' samples.

This clonotype has ten or more counts. The chain employs TRBV7-2 and TRBJ2-7; 8 bases align to TRBD2. The CDR3 contains 16 residues. After removal of 0 bases from V and 2 bases from J, the junction contained 6 bases not matched to a gene. The V gene's germline CDR1 is SGHTA and CDR2 FQGNSA. In nucleotides, the CDR3 is TGTGCCAGCAGCTTAGCACGGACTAGCCCGCCCTACGAGCAGTACTTC. It translates to CASSLARTSPPYEQYF.

This clonotype has just a few counts. This rearrangement joins TRBV20-1 to TRBJ1-1; tentatively, D is TRBD1 (5 bases). CDR1 DFQATT and CDR2 SNEGSKA come from the germline V gene (reference sequence). V shed 6 bases and J shed 1 base, with 9 bases lying between them. The CDR3 spans 12 residues. The CDR3 bases are TGCAGTGCCCTCGGACAGAACACTGAAGCTTTCTTT. The encoded protein is CSALGQNTEAFF.

This chain joins TRBV2 and TRBJ2-7, with 8 bases lining up with TRBD1. Trimming took 1 base from V and 3 from J; bases not matched to a gene: 5. This CDR3 has 15 amino acids. Germline V gene sequence: CDR1 SNHLY, CDR2 FYNNEI. For the CDR3, the DNA is TGTGCCAGCAGTGAAGGGGGACAGGTCTTCTACGAGCAGTACTTC. The encoded protein is CASSEGGQVFYEQYF.

The chain recombines TRBV10-3 with TRBJ2-3, with D possibly being TRBD2 (5 bases). Deletions cut 4 bases from V and 0 bases from J, with 11 bases between. Germline V lookup: CDR1 ENHRY, CDR2 SYGVKD. CDR3 length: 15 residues. CDR3 in DNA: TGTGCCATCAGTGGATCCAGGACTAGCACAGATACGCAGTATTTT. It specifies CAISGSRTSTDTQYF.

This clonotype was detected ten times or more. The rearrangement uses TRBV7-8 and TRBJ2-7, with D possibly being TRBD2 (5 bases). The V gene's germline CDR1 is SGHVS and CDR2 FQNEAQ. The V end was cut by 5 bases, the J end by 2 bases, with 16 bases between. CDR3 length: 15 amino acids. The CDR3 coding sequence is TGTGCCAGCAGCCCCCGGGGAATTGCAGCCTACGAGCAGTACGTC. Its translation is CASSPRGIAAYEQYV.

The V and J genes are TRBV4-1 and TRBJ2-7; possibly TRBD1 for D (5 bases). The germline V and J ends were trimmed by 1 base and 1 base, with 11 bases remaining between them. Germline CDR1 is MGHRA and CDR2 is YSYEKL. CDR3 length: 15 amino acids. CDR3 nucleotides: TGCGCCAGCAGCCAAGGCCGTGGGGCATCCTACGAGCAGTACTTC. As protein: CASSQGRGASYEQYF.

Many counts were recorded for this clonotype. CDR3: CASSSRVKETQYF. CDR3 coding DNA: TGTGCCAGCAGCAGCCGTGTTAAAGAGACCCAGTACTTC. The V gene is TRBV7-2, the J gene TRBJ2-5; D remains unclear. The CDR3 extends over 13 amino acids. CDR1 and CDR2 from the germline V gene are SGHTA and FQGNSA. V dropped 5 bases and J dropped 3 bases, with 10 bases sitting between them.